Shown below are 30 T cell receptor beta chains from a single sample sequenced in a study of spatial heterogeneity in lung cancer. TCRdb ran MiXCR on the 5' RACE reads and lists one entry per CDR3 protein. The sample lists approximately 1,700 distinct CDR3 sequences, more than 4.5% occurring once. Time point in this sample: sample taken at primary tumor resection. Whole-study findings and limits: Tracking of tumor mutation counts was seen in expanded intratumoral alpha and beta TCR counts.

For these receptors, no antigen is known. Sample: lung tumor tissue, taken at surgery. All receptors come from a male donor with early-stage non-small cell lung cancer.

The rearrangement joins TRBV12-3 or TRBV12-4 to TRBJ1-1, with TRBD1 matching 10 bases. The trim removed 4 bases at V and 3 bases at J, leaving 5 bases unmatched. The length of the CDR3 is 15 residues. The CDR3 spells CASSSTGGKDTEAFF. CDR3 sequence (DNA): TGTGCCAGCAGTTCGACAGGGGGCAAGGACACTGAAGCTTTCTTT.

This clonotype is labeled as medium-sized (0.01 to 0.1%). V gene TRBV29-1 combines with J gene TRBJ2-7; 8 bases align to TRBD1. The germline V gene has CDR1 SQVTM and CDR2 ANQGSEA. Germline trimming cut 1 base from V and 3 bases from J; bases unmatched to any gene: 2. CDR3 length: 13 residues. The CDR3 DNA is TGCAGCGTTGAAGCAGGGACAGGCTACGAGCAGTACTTC. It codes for CSVEAGTGYEQYF.

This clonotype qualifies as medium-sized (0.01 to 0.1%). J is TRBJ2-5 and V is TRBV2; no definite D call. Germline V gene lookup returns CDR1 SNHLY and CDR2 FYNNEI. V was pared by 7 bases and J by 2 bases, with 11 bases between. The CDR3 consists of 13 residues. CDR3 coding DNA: TGTGCCAGCAAACTGGTGGTTCAAGAGACCCAGTACTTC. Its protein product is CASKLVVQETQYF.

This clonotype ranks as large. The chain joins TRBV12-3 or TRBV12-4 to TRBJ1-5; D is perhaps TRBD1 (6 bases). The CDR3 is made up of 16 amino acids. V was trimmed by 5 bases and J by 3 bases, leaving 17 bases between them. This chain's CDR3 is CASSTTKTGLNQPQHF. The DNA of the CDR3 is TGTGCCAGCAGTACAACGAAGACAGGCCTCAATCAGCCCCAGCATTTT.

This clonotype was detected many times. The CDR3 loop reads CASSAGLAVYEQYF. CDR3 DNA: TGTGCCAGCAGTGCGGGACTAGCGGTCTACGAGCAGTACTTC. This rearrangement joins TRBV25-1 to TRBJ2-7, with TRBD2 identical over 11 bases. Germline V lookup: CDR1 MGHDK, CDR2 SYGVNS. The length of the CDR3 is 14 residues. Trimming took 4 bases from V and 3 from J; bases not matched to a gene: 2.

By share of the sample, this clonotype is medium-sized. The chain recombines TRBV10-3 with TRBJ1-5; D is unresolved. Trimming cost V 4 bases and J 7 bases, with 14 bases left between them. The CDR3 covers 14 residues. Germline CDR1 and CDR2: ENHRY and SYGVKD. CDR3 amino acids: CAISGSGSEQPQHF. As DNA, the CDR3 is TGTGCCATCAGTGGAAGTGGGTCGGAGCAGCCCCAGCATTTT.

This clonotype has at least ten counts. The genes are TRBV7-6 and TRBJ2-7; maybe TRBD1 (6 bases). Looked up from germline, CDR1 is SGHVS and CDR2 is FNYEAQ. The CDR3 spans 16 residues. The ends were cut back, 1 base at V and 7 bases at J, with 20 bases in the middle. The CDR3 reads CASSLGGPVTVNEQYF. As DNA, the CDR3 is TGTGCCAGCAGCTTAGGGGGGCCCGTGACAGTAAATGAGCAGTACTTC. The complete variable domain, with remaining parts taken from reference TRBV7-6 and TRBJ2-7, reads GAGVSQSPRYKVTKRGQDVALRCDPISGHVSLYWYRQALGQGPEFLTYFNYEAQQDKSGLPNDRFSAERPEGSISTLTIQRTEQRDSAMYRCASSLGGPVTVNEQYFGPGTRLTVT.

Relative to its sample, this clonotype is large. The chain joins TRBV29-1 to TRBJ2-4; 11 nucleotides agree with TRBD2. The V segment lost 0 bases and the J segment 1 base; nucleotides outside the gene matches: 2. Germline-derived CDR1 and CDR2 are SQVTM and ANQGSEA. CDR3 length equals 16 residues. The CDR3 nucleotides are TGCAGCGTTGAAGATATAGCGGGAGGGGCCAAAAACATTCAGTACTTC. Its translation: CSVEDIAGGAKNIQYF.

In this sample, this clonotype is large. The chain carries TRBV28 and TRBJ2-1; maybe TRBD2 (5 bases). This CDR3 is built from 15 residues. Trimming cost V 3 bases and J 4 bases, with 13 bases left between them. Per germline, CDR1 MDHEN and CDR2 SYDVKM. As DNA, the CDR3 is TGTGCCAGCAGTTTGAGAGGGAGTGGTTACAATGAGCAGTTCTTC. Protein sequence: CASSLRGSGYNEQFF.

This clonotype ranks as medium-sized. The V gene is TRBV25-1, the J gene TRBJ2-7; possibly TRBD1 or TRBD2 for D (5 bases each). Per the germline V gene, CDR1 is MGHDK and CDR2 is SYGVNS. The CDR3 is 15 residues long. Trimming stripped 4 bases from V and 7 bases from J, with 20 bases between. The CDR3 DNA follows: TGTGCCAGCAGTGGAGACAGTGGGAGAGCCCGGGAGCAGTACTTC. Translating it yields CASSGDSGRAREQYF.

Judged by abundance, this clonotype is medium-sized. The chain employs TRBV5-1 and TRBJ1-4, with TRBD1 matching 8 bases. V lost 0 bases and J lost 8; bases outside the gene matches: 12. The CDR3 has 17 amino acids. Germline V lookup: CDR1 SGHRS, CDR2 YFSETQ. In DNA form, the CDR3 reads TGCGCCAGCAGCTTGGAGCTTGTTGGACAGGGCGGCGAAAAACTGTTTTTT. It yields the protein CASSLELVGQGGEKLFF.

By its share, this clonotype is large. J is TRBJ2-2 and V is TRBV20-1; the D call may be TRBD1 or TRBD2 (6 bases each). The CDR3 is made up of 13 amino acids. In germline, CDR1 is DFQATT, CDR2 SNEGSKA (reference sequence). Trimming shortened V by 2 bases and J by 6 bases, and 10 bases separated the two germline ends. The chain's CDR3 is CSARSGASGELFF. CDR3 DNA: TGCAGTGCTAGATCGGGGGCCTCCGGGGAGCTGTTTTTT.

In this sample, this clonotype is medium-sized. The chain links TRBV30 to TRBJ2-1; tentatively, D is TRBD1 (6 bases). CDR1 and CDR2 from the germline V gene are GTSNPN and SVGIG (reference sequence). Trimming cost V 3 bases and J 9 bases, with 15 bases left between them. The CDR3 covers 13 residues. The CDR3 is CAWRQGSVGEQFF. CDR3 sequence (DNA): TGTGCCTGGAGACAGGGCTCGGTGGGTGAGCAGTTCTTC. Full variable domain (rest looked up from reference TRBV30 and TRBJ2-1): SQTIHQWPATLVQPVGSPLSLECTVEGTSNPNLYWYRQAAGRGLQLLFYSVGIGQISSEVPQNLSASRPQDRQFILSSKKLLLSDSGFYLCAWRQGSVGEQFFGPGTRLTVL.

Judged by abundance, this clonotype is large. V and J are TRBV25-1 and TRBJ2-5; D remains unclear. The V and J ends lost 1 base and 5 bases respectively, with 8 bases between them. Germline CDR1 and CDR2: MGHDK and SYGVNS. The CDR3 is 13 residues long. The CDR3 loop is CASSESPVETQYF. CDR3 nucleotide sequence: TGTGCCAGCAGTGAATCCCCGGTGGAGACCCAGTACTTC. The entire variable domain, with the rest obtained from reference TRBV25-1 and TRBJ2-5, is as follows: EADIYQTPRYLVIGTGKKITLECSQTMGHDKMYWYQQDPGMELHLIHYSYGVNSTEKGDLSSESTVSRIRTEHFPLTLESARPSHTSQYLCASSESPVETQYFGPGTRLLVL.

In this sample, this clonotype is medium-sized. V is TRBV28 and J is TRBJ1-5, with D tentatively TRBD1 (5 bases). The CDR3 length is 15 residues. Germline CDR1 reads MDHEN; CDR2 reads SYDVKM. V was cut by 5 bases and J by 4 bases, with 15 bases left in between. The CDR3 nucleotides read TGTGCCAGCAGTCCCTGGACTGAGGGGAATCAGCCCCAGCATTTT. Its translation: CASSPWTEGNQPQHF.

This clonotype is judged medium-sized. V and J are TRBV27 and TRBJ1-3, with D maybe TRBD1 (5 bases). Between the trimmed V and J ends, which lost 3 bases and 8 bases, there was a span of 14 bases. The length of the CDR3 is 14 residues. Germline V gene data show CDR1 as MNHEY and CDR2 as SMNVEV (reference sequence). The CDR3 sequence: CASSFAGKVDTIYF. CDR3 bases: TGTGCCAGCAGTTTTGCAGGGAAGGTTGACACCATATATTTT.

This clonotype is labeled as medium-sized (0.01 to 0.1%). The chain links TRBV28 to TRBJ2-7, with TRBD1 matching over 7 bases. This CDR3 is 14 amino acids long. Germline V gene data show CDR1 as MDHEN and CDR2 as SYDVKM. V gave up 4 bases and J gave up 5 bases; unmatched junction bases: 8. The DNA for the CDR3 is TGTGCCAGCAGTTCCTTCAGGGGGTCCAACGAGCAGTACTTC. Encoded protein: CASSSFRGSNEQYF.

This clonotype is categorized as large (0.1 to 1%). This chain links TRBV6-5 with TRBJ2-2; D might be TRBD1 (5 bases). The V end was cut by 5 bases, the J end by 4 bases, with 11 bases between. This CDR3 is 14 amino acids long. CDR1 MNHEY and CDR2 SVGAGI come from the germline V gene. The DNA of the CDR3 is TGTGCCAGCAGTCAAGACAGAATCACCGGGGAGCTGTTTTTT. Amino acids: CASSQDRITGELFF.

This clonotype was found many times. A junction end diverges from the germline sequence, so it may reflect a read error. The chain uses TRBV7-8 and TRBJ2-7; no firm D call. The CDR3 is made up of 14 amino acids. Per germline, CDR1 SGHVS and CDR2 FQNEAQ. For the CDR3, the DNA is TGTGCCAGCAGCCTAAGAGTCGAGCTGGCGAGCCGGCACTTC. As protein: CASSLRVELASRHF. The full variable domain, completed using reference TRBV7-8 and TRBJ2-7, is GAGVSQSPRYKVAKRGQDVALRCDPISGHVSLFWYQQALGQGPEFLTYFQNEAQLDKSGLPSDRFFAERPEGSVSTLKIQRTQQEDSAVYLCASSLRVELASRHFGPGTRLTVT.

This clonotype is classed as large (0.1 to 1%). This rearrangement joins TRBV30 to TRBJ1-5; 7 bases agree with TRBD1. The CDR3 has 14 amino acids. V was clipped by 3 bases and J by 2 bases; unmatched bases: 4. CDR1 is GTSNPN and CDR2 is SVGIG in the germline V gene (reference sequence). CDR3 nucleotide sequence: TGTGCCTGGAGCGGGCAGGGGGGCAATCAGCCCCAGCATTTT. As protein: CAWSGQGGNQPQHF.

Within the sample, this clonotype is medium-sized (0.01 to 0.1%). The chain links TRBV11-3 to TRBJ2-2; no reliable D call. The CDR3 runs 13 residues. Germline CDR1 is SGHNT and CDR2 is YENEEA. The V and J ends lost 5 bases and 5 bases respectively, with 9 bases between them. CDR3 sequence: CASSPRFTGELFF. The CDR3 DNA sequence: TGTGCCAGCAGCCCTAGATTTACCGGGGAGCTGTTTTTT.

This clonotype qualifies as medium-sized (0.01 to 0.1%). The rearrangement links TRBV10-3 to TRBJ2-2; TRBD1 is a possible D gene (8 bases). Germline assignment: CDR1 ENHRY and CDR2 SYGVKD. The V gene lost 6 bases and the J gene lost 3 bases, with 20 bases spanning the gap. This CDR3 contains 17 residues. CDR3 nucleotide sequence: TGTGCCATCAGACCCGACAGGGGCCGGGGGGACACCGGGGAGCTGTTTTTT. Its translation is CAIRPDRGRGDTGELFF.

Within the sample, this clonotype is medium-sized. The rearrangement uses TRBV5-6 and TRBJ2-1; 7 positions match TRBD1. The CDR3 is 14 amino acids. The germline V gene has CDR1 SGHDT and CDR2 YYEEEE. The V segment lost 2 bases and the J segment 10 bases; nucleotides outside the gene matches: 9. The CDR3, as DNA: TGTGCCAGCAGCTTTCGGCAGGGGGTAGGCGAGCAGTTCTTC. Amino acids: CASSFRQGVGEQFF.

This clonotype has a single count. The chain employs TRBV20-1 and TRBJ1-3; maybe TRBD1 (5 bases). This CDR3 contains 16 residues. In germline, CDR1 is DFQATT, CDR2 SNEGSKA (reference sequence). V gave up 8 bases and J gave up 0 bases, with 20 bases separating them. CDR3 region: CSPQGYDSASGNTIYF. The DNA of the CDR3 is TGCAGTCCTCAGGGTTACGACAGTGCCTCTGGAAACACCATATATTTT.

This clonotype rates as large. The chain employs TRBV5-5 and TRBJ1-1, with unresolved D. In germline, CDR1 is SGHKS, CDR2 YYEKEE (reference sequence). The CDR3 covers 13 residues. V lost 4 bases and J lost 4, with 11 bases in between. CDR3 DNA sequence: TGTGCCAGCAGCCGAAGGGTTCCCACTGAAGCTTTCTTT. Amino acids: CASSRRVPTEAFF.

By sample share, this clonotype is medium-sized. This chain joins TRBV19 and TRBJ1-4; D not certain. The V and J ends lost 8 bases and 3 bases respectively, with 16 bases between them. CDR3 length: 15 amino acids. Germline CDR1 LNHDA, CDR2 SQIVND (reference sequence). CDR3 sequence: CASCSRPSSNEKLFF. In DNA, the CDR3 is TGTGCCAGTTGTAGCCGCCCCTCGTCTAATGAAAAACTGTTTTTT.

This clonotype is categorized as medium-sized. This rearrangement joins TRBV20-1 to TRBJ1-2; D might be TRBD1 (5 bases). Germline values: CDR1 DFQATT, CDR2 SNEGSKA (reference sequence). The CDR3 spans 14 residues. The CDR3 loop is CRDDSGPPNYGYTF. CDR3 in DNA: TGCAGGGATGATTCGGGACCGCCGAACTATGGCTACACCTTC.

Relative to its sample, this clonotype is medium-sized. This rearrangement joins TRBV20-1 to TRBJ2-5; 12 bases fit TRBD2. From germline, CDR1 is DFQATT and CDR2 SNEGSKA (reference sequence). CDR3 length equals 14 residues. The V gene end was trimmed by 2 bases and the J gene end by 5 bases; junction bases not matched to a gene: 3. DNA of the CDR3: TGCAGTGCTAGACTAGCGGGAGGGCGGGAGACCCAGTACTTC. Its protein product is CSARLAGGRETQYF.

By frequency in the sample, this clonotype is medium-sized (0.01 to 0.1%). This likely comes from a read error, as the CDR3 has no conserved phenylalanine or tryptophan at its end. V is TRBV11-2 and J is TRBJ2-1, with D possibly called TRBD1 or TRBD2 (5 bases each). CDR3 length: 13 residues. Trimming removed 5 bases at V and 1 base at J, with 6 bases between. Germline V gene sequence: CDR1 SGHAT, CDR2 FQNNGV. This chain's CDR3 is CASSEGSYNEQFL. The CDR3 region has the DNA TGTGCCAGCAGCGAGGGGTCCTACAATGAGCAGTTCCTC.

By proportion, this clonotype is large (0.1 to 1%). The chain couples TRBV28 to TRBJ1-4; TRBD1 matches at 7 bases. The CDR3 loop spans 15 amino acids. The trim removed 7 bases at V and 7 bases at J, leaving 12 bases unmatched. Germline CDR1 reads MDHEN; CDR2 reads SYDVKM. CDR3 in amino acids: CASTSEGAGGEKLFF. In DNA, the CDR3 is TGTGCCAGCACCTCCGAGGGGGCCGGAGGTGAAAAACTGTTTTTT. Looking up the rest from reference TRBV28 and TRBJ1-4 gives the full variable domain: DVKVTQSSRYLVKRTGEKVFLECVQDMDHENMFWYRQDPGLGLRLIYFSYDVKMKEKGDIPEGYSVSREKKERFSLILESASTNQTSMYLCASTSEGAGGEKLFFGSGTQLSVL.